The next 11 T cell receptor beta chains were all read from a single sample in a study of molecular identifiers for immune sequencing clone quantification. TCRdb called the PCR reads again in MiXCR, with one record for every CDR3 protein. Among about 640,000 distinct CDR3 sequences listed, just under 20% were seen once. Sequencing used naive CD8+ T cells from blood, with Jurkat cell RNA spiked in. Stated subset: FACS-sorted CD8+CD4-CCR7+CD45RA+ naive T cells. The source of these receptors is a human donor in good health. Some libraries in this study had Jurkat cell RNA spiked in.

The chain combines TRBV29-1 with TRBJ2-7, with D perhaps matching TRBD1 (6 bases). The CDR3 extends over 13 amino acids. The germline V gene encodes CDR1 SQVTM and CDR2 ANQGSEA. V shed 2 bases and J shed 3 bases, with 11 bases lying between them. This CDR3 is CSVETGLHYEQYF. The DNA of the CDR3 is TGCAGCGTTGAAACAGGGCTCCACTACGAGCAGTACTTC.

This clonotype was detected many times. The J gene is TRBJ2-1, the V gene TRBV9; 10 nucleotides line up with TRBD1. From germline, CDR1 is SGDLS and CDR2 YYNGEE. Germline trimming cut 4 bases from V and 3 bases from J; bases unmatched to any gene: 7. The CDR3 is 16 amino acids. This CDR3 is CASSQRDRGYYNEQFF. CDR3 DNA sequence: TGTGCCAGCAGCCAAAGGGACAGGGGTTACTACAATGAGCAGTTCTTC.

This clonotype was seen ten or more times. V and J are TRBV5-1 and TRBJ2-7; TRBD1 matches 11 bases. V trimming: 4 bases; J trimming: 1 base; junction bases outside the gene matches: 7. Germline CDR1 is SGHRS and CDR2 is YFSETQ. The CDR3 sequence is 16 residues long. The CDR3 sequence: CASSPPGTGGSYEQYF. The CDR3, as DNA: TGCGCCAGCAGCCCTCCCGGGACAGGGGGTTCCTACGAGCAGTACTTC.

This clonotype was counted many times. The CDR3: CASSQWIEPEKLFF. As DNA, the CDR3 is TGTGCCAGCAGCCAATGGATCGAGCCTGAAAAACTGTTTTTT. The chain couples TRBV14 to TRBJ1-4; D is undetermined. The germline V gene has CDR1 SGHDN and CDR2 FVKESK. The CDR3 extends over 14 amino acids. V dropped 2 bases and J dropped 7 bases, with 11 bases sitting between them.

Only a few counts were recorded for this clonotype. The gene calls are TRBV4-1 and TRBJ2-2, with 7 positions matching TRBD2. The germline V gene has CDR1 MGHRA and CDR2 YSYEKL. V lost 5 bases to trimming and J lost 1 base; unmatched junction nucleotides: 7. The CDR3 contains 16 residues. CDR3 sequence: CASSSPSGRNTGELFF. CDR3 nucleotide sequence: TGCGCCAGCAGCTCACCTAGCGGACGGAACACCGGGGAGCTGTTTTTT.

This clonotype was detected only a few times. A much larger clone sits a single nucleotide away, making a read error possible. V and J are TRBV27 and TRBJ2-6; D is possibly TRBD2 (6 bases). The V gene's germline CDR1 is MNHEY and CDR2 SMNVEV (reference sequence). The CDR3 covers 20 residues. The CDR3 sequence: CAGSLAVRLTPHSGANVLTF. The DNA of the CDR3 is TGTGCCGGCAGTTTAGCGGTTAGACTCACACCCCACTCTGGGGCCAACGTCCTGACTTTC.

In this sample, this clonotype turned up a few times. The chain joins TRBV14 to TRBJ2-5; 7 bases align to TRBD2. V was clipped by 0 bases and J by 2 bases; unmatched bases: 6. This CDR3 contains 16 residues. The germline V gene encodes CDR1 SGHDN and CDR2 FVKESK. The CDR3, as DNA: TGTGCCAGCAGCCAAGATCTGGGGACTAATCAAGAGACCCAGTACTTC. It specifies CASSQDLGTNQETQYF.

This clonotype was detected ten times or more. J is TRBJ1-5 and V is TRBV4-1; D remains ambiguous. CDR3 length: 18 amino acids. V dropped 1 base and J dropped 0 bases, with 16 bases sitting between them. The germline CDR1 and CDR2 sequences are MGHRA and YSYEKL. CDR3 sequence (DNA): TGCGCCAGCAGCCAAGGGGCAGCCAACCTTTATAGCAATCAGCCCCAGCATTTT. Translating it yields CASSQGAANLYSNQPQHF.

This clonotype was recorded a few times. The V gene is TRBV27, the J gene TRBJ2-7; D not resolved. The V gene lost 3 bases and the J gene lost 2 bases, with 8 bases spanning the gap. This CDR3 contains 13 residues. The V gene's germline CDR1 is MNHEY and CDR2 SMNVEV (reference sequence). The CDR3 DNA follows: TGTGCCAGCAGTTTGACCAGCACCTACGAGCAGTACTTC. It encodes CASSLTSTYEQYF.

In this sample, this clonotype turned up many times. The V gene is TRBV7-9, the J gene TRBJ2-3, with D maybe TRBD2 (5 bases). There are 15 residues in the CDR3. The V gene's germline CDR1 is SEHNR and CDR2 FQNEAQ (reference sequence). With 4 bases removed from V and 2 bases from J, the gap between germline ends came to 13 bases. The chain's CDR3 is CASSSGGSLTDTQYF. CDR3 in DNA: TGTGCCAGCAGCTCCGGAGGTAGTCTCACAGATACGCAGTATTTT.

This chain links TRBV5-6 with TRBJ2-3; TRBD2 matches at 7 bases. From germline, CDR1 is SGHDT and CDR2 YYEEEE. The CDR3 spans 16 residues. With 2 bases clipped from V and 6 bases from J, the junction kept 12 bases outside the gene matches. The CDR3 sequence: CASSFGAGAGTDTQYF. For the CDR3, the DNA is TGTGCCAGCAGCTTTGGGGCGGGAGCGGGGACGGATACGCAGTATTTT. Supplemented by reference TRBV5-6 and TRBJ2-3, the full variable domain reads DAGVTQSPTHLIKTRGQQVTLRCSPKSGHDTVSWYQQALGQGPQFIFQYYEEEERQRGNFPDRFSGHQFPNYSSELNVNALLLGDSALYLCASSFGAGAGTDTQYFGPGTRLTVL.